This T cell receptor beta chain was recovered during a study of neurological immune-mediated disorders. This clonotype was counted only a few times. Its specificity is unknown. The unsorted libraries were generated from a total of 2 million PBMCs, which had been stored in RNAlater at -80 C. Study-wide findings and caveats: The study phylogenetically grouped the repertoires of 18 of 34 multiple sclerosis patients into one related-CDR3 cluster, a possible signature. The multiple sclerosis repertoire cluster was not associated with any clinical or MRI feature, with the authors stating that larger cohorts are needed.

Germline V gene data show CDR1 as KGHSH and CDR2 as LQKENI. The ends were cut back, 8 bases at V and 3 bases at J, with 14 bases in the middle. CDR3 size: 13 residues. The authors made cDNA by 5'RACE with 10-nucleotide random UMIs. Each CDR3 protein gets one entry after TCRdb re-called the 5' RACE reads with MiXCR. The data show over 60,000 distinct CDR3 sequences, 4.5% to 6% seen once. The receptor was derived from a woman aged 70-85 years with multiple sclerosis. The chain employs TRBV18 and TRBJ2-7; TRBD1 is a possible D gene (6 bases). Material: PBMCs. The CDR3 sequence: CASTRDNRYEQYF. CDR3 DNA: TGTGCCAGCACCCGGGACAACCGCTACGAGCAGTACTTC.